The rows below give T cell receptor beta chains drawn from one sample of a study of T and B cells in COVID-19 patients. TCRdb reprocessed the multiplex PCR reads with MiXCR, giving one entry per CDR3 protein. In the table there are around 13,000 distinct CDR3 sequences, roughly 23% of which are singletons. Material: blood. Receptors originate from a human donor who had recovered from COVID-19. The CDR3 runs from the conserved cysteine through the conserved F or W. The D gene is left open where the match is weak. Rows give clone size only sometimes, using once, few, many, or a class for an expanded clone.

>.|TRBD2|TRBJ2-7|TRBV12-3/TRBV12-4
TGTGCCAGCAGCAGACTAGCGGGAGGAAGCGAGCAGTACTTC
CASSRLAGGSEQYF
>many|.|TRBJ2-3|TRBV18
TGTGCCAGCTCACCTCCACAGGATTTGGGCACAGATACGCAGTATTTT
CASSPPQDLGTDTQYF
>.|.|TRBJ1-3|TRBV12-3/TRBV12-4
TGTGCCAGCAGATCCCAGGGCCACTCTGGAAACACCATATATTTT
CASRSQGHSGNTIYF
>medium-sized|TRBD2|TRBJ2-3|TRBV19
TGTGCCGCCGGGAGGCCGGGCACAGATACGCAGTATTTT
CAAGRPGTDTQYF
>few|TRBD1|TRBJ2-7|TRBV11-2
TGTGCCAGCAGCTTAGGACAGGGTAACGAGCAGTACTTC
CASSLGQGNEQYF
>many|.|TRBJ1-2|TRBV30
TGTGCCTGGAGTGTAGGGCAGGGCATATCCTATGGCTACACCTTC
CAWSVGQGISYGYTF
>medium-sized|.|TRBJ2-3|TRBV29-1
TGCAGCGTTGGCCCAGTCACAGATACGCAGTATTTT
CSVGPVTDTQYF
>few|TRBD2|TRBJ2-3|TRBV12-3/TRBV12-4
TGTGCCAGCAGTCCCCTAGCGGGAGGGGCAGATACGCAGTATTTT
CASSPLAGGADTQYF
>many|.|TRBJ2-1|TRBV13
TGTGCCAGCAGCTTAGCCGGGCTCAATGAGCAGTTCTTC
CASSLAGLNEQFF
>medium-sized|.|TRBJ1-2|TRBV19
TGTGCCAGTAGTATCCGGCAGGGCCTAACTGGCTACACCTTC
CASSIRQGLTGYTF
>.|TRBD2|TRBJ2-5|TRBV7-9
TGTGCCAGCAGCTCAAGACTAGCGGGGGGTCAGGTAGAGACCCAGTACTTC
CASSSRLAGGQVETQYF
>many|TRBD1|TRBJ1-6|TRBV6-1
TGTGCCAGCAGGGGGACAGGGACCAGCTCCTATAATTCACCCCTCCACTTT
CASRGTGTSSYNSPLHF
>.|.|TRBJ1-2|TRBV21-1
TGTGCCAGCAGCGCCGGGGACGGATCATATGGCTACACCTTC
CASSAGDGSYGYTF
>few|TRBD1|TRBJ2-1|TRBV24-1
TGTGCCACCAGTGATTTGCGCCCGGACAGGCCCCCCGTTTACAATGAGCAGTTCTTC
CATSDLRPDRPPVYNEQFF
>few|TRBD1|TRBJ1-2|TRBV5-4
TGTGCCAGCAGCCGATACGACAGGGGGCGAGAAAACTATGGCTACACCTTC
CASSRYDRGRENYGYTF
>.|.|TRBJ2-1|TRBV7-2
TGTGCCAGCAGCTTATTCGAAGGGACACGGGAGCAGTTCTTC
CASSLFEGTREQFF
>few|.|TRBJ2-3|TRBV11-2
TGTGCCAGCAGCTTGGGTCTATGGAGTGGTTTT
CASSLGLWSGF
>many|.|TRBJ2-3|TRBV6-1
TGTGCCAGCAGTGAAGAAGAGGGCCCCCCGCAGTATTTT
CASSEEEGPPQYF
>few|.|TRBJ2-7|TRBV10-3
TGTGCCACCCTAGATTTTTACGAGCAGTACTTC
CATLDFYEQYF
>few|TRBD2|TRBJ2-3|TRBV6-1
TGTGCCAGCAGTGAGCGTCTAGCGGGGTCAGATACGCAGTATTTT
CASSERLAGSDTQYF
>medium-sized|.|TRBJ2-1|TRBV12-3/TRBV12-4
TGTGCCAGCGTCGGTTTAGAGCAGTTCTTC
CASVGLEQFF
>.|.|TRBJ1-2|TRBV5-5
TGTGCCAGCAGGGGAACATCTGGATCCAACTATGGCTACACCTTC
CASRGTSGSNYGYTF
>.|.|TRBJ1-6|TRBV14
TGTGCCAGCAGCCAAGATTTCCCTTCACCCCTCCACTTT
CASSQDFPSPLHF
>.|.|TRBJ1-1|TRBV12-5
TGTGCTAGTGGTTTGGGGATGACTGAAGCTTTCTTT
CASGLGMTEAFF
>.|TRBD2|TRBJ2-7|TRBV10-3
TGTGCCATCAGTGAATTGGGGGGGGTCTACGAGCAGTACTTC
CAISELGGVYEQYF
>few|TRBD1|TRBJ1-2|TRBV6-1
TGTGCCAGCAGTGAAGGGACAGGGGGACTCTATGGCTACACCTTC
CASSEGTGGLYGYTF
>few|.|TRBJ1-2|TRBV5-5
TGTGCCAGCAGCTCGCGACCACTCCCGAACTATGGCTACACCTTC
CASSSRPLPNYGYTF
>.|TRBD1|TRBJ1-1|TRBV6-4
TGTGCCAGCAGTGACTCCCCCGACAGGGGGGCGACTGAAGCTTTCTTT
CASSDSPDRGATEAFF